Listed here are 17 T cell receptor beta chains from one sample, sequenced in a study of control samples from healthy donors and cancer patients. Assay: immunoSEQ multiplex PCR; the TCRdb copy retains only in-frame clones and omits some. The sample lists a few hundred thousand clones; 75% to 95% were seen once. Specimen: PBMCs. Every receptor here comes from a middle-aged man with head and neck cancer.

V gene TRBV11-1 combines with J gene TRBJ2-3; a possible D gene is TRBD1 (6 bases). Germline V gene sequence: CDR1 SGHAT, CDR2 FQDESV (reference sequence). V was trimmed by 2 bases and J by 0 bases, leaving 12 bases between them. The CDR3 totals 16 residues. CDR3 in DNA: TGTGCCAGCAGCTTAATATCACAGGGTAGCACAGATACGCAGTATTTT. Encoded protein: CASSLISQGSTDTQYF. Variable domain in full (rest from reference TRBV11-1 and TRBJ2-3): EAEVAQSPRYKITEKSQAVAFWCDPISGHATLYWYRQILGQGPELLVQFQDESVVDDSQLPKDRFSAERLKGVDSTLKIQPAELGDSAMYLCASSLISQGSTDTQYFGPGTRLTVL.

The chain uses TRBV10-1 and TRBJ2-7, with D tentatively TRBD1 or TRBD2 (5 bases each). Germline loops: CDR1 WNHNN, CDR2 SYGVQD (reference sequence). V was pared by 4 bases and J by 7 bases, with 8 bases between. The CDR3 is 11 residues long. The CDR3 DNA is TGCGCCAGCAGTGGAGGGGATGAGCAGTACTTC. It is translated as CASSGGDEQYF.

This clone was detected only a few times. In nucleotides, the CDR3 is TGTGCCAGCAGCTTGGTAGGGAGTGGGGCCAACGTCCTGACTTTC. Residues: CASSLVGSGANVLTF. This chain links TRBV5-6 with TRBJ2-6, with a possible D match to TRBD2 (5 bases). With 0 bases removed from V and 3 bases from J, the gap between germline ends came to 7 bases. In germline, CDR1 is SGHDT, CDR2 YYEEEE. This CDR3 is built from 15 residues.

This clone was seen more than once but under ten times. The chain couples TRBV6-5 to TRBJ2-1; no clear D. CDR1 and CDR2 (germline): MNHEY, SVGAGI. The CDR3 has 16 amino acids. Trimming took off 0 bases at V and 3 bases at J, with 12 bases between the two ends. The CDR3 coding sequence is TGTGCCAGCAGTTACTCGACCGGACCAGGCTACAATGAGCAGTTCTTC. Translation: CASSYSTGPGYNEQFF.

The genes are TRBV30 and TRBJ2-7, with 7 bases identical to TRBD2. The ends lost 2 bases at V and 4 bases at J; junction bases unmatched: 11. CDR3 length: 15 amino acids. Germline V lookup: CDR1 GTSNPN, CDR2 SVGIG (reference sequence). The CDR3 region has the DNA TGTGCCTGGAGTCCCCACCAACGACTAGCTTACGAGCAGTACTTC. Its translation: CAWSPHQRLAYEQYF.

The chain employs TRBV5-6 and TRBJ1-1, with 7 bases aligning to TRBD1. Germline CDR1 SGHDT, CDR2 YYEEEE. Trimming removed 4 bases from V and 8 bases from J; junction bases left unmatched: 11. The CDR3 contains 14 residues. CDR3: CASSRDPGQQEAFF. The CDR3 nucleotides are TGTGCCAGCAGCCGGGACCCGGGACAGCAGGAAGCTTTCTTT.

The chain couples TRBV10-3 to TRBJ2-3; D is unclear. This CDR3 region has 11 residues. Per germline, CDR1 ENHRY and CDR2 SYGVKD. Between the trimmed V and J ends, which lost 3 bases and 6 bases, there was a span of 4 bases. CDR3 sequence reads: CAISDFDTQYF. CDR3 DNA sequence: TGTGCCATCAGTGATTTCGATACGCAGTATTTT.

The V call is TRBV30, the J call TRBJ2-1; 11 bases agree with TRBD2. The CDR3 runs to 13 residues. Trimming removed 0 bases from V and 13 bases from J; junction bases left unmatched: 5. CDR1 is GTSNPN and CDR2 is SVGIG in the germline V gene (reference sequence). As DNA, the CDR3 is TGTGCCTGGAGTGTTGTTAGCGGGAGGGCACAGTTCTTC. This codes for CAWSVVSGRAQFF.

CDR3 residues: CAWSVGTNTGELFF. CDR3 coding DNA: TGTGCCTGGAGTGTAGGGACTAACACCGGGGAGCTGTTTTTT. V and J are TRBV30 and TRBJ2-2; TRBD2 might be the D (6 bases). The CDR3 loop spans 14 amino acids. The V end was cut by 0 bases, the J end by 2 bases, with 7 bases between. Germline assignment: CDR1 GTSNPN and CDR2 SVGIG (reference sequence).

V usage is TRBV25-1 and J usage is TRBJ1-1; 7 bases are a match to TRBD1. The CDR3 is 13 amino acids. Germline V gene data show CDR1 as MGHDK and CDR2 as SYGVNS. V was pared by 6 bases and J by 4 bases, with 5 bases of the junction left unmatched. In DNA form, the CDR3 reads TGTGCCAGCAGCTGGGCAGGGGGCACTGAAGCTTTCTTT. The encoded protein is CASSWAGGTEAFF.

The rearrangement joins TRBV6-2 or TRBV6-3 to TRBJ1-5, with D tentatively TRBD1 (5 bases). This CDR3 region has 13 residues. The V end lost 2 bases, the J end lost 6 bases, and 8 bases lay between the germline ends. CDR1 and CDR2 from the germline V gene are MNHEY and SVGEGT. As DNA, the CDR3 is TGTGCCAGCAGTTACGCGGGGACTCAGCCCCAGCATTTT. It specifies CASSYAGTQPQHF.

This clone occurred a few times. J is TRBJ1-5 and V is TRBV6-5; 7 bases are shared with TRBD1. The germline V gene has CDR1 MNHEY and CDR2 SVGAGI. CDR3 length: 14 residues. V shed 6 bases, J shed 6 bases, and the junction held 8 bases outside the gene matches. In DNA, the CDR3 is TGTGCCAGCAGCCGTTCGACAGGGCCTCAGCCCCAGCATTTT. Its translation: CASSRSTGPQPQHF.

The rearrangement links TRBV9 to TRBJ1-2; 7 nucleotides match TRBD1. CDR1 is SGDLS, CDR2 YYNGEE, per germline. V shed 3 bases, J shed 4 bases, and the junction held 6 bases outside the gene matches. There are 14 residues in the CDR3. DNA for the CDR3: TGTGCCAGCAGCGCCAGGGGGGTAAGCTATGGCTACACCTTC. Protein product: CASSARGVSYGYTF.

The chain links TRBV19 to TRBJ2-2, with D tentatively TRBD2 (5 bases). The CDR3 is 13 residues long. Looked up from germline, CDR1 is LNHDA and CDR2 is SQIVND (reference sequence). V was shortened by 6 bases and J by 5 bases, with 10 bases between the two germline ends. For the CDR3, the DNA is TGTGCCAGTAGGGGAGTGAGGACCGGGGAGCTGTTTTTT. It yields the protein CASRGVRTGELFF. The full variable domain, with the rest looked up from reference TRBV19 and TRBJ2-2, is DGGITQSPKYLFRKEGQNVTLSCEQNLNHDAMYWYRQDPGQGLRLIYYSQIVNDFQKGDIAEGYSVSREKKESFPLTVTSAQKNPTAFYLCASRGVRTGELFFGEGSRLTVL.

This sequence joins TRBV5-8 and TRBJ1-2; maybe TRBD1 (6 bases). The CDR3 consists of 14 residues. Deletions cut 0 bases from V and 4 bases from J, with 10 bases between. The V gene's germline CDR1 is SGHTS and CDR2 YDEGEE. The CDR3 sequence: CASSLVGGGYGYTF. The CDR3, as DNA: TGTGCCAGCAGCTTGGTAGGAGGGGGCTATGGCTACACCTTC.

The CDR3 DNA reads TGTGCCAGCACCTTTCCGGGACAGGAAGCTTTCTTT. Protein: CASTFPGQEAFF. The gene calls are TRBV7-9 and TRBJ1-1, with 7 bases identical to TRBD1. The CDR3 length is 12 residues. Trimming removed 7 bases from V and 8 bases from J; junction bases left unmatched: 7. Germline V gene data show CDR1 as SEHNR and CDR2 as FQNEAQ (reference sequence).

The V and J genes are TRBV28 and TRBJ2-7; D could derive from TRBD1 or TRBD2 (6 bases each). Trimming took off 7 bases at V and 3 bases at J, with 13 bases between the two ends. CDR3 length equals 13 residues. Germline V CDR1 and CDR2: MDHEN, SYDVKM. The CDR3 reads CASTLGGRYEQYF. CDR3 coding DNA: TGTGCCAGCACCCTGGGGGGCCGCTACGAGCAGTACTTC.